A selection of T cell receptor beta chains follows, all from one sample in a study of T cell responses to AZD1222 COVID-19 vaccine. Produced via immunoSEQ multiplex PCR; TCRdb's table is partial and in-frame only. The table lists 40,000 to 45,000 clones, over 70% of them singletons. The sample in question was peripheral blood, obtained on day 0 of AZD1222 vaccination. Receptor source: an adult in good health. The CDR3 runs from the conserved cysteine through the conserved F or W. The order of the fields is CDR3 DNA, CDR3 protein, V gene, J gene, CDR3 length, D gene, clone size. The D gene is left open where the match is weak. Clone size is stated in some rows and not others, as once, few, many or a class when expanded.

CDR3 DNA: TGTGCCAGCAGCTTGCTGAGCTCCTACAATGAGCAGTTCTTC
CDR3 protein: CASSLLSSYNEQFF
V gene: TRBV11-3
J gene: TRBJ2-1
CDR3 length: 14
D gene: .
clone size: .

CDR3 DNA: TGTGCCAGCAGCCCGGGACAGCTCCAAGAGACCCAGTACTTC
CDR3 protein: CASSPGQLQETQYF
V gene: TRBV9
J gene: TRBJ2-5
CDR3 length: 14
D gene: TRBD1
clone size: .

CDR3 DNA: TGTGCCAGCAGTTTGGGGTGGGGCACGGACAATGAGCAGTTCTTC
CDR3 protein: CASSLGWGTDNEQFF
V gene: TRBV28
J gene: TRBJ2-1
CDR3 length: 15
D gene: .
clone size: .

CDR3 DNA: TGTGCCAGTAGCAGAAGGGCGGTTACTGAAGCTTTCTTT
CDR3 protein: CASSRRAVTEAFF
V gene: TRBV19
J gene: TRBJ1-1
CDR3 length: 13
D gene: .
clone size: .

CDR3 DNA: TGTGCCAGCAGTTTTACCCGCCCCCGCAGCGGGGGGTACCAAGAGACCCAGTACTTC
CDR3 protein: CASSFTRPRSGGYQETQYF
V gene: TRBV6-2/TRBV6-3
J gene: TRBJ2-5
CDR3 length: 19
D gene: TRBD2
clone size: .

CDR3 DNA: TGTGCCAGCAGCCAAGAGACGGGCAGGGAAGCTTTCTTT
CDR3 protein: CASSQETGREAFF
V gene: TRBV14
J gene: TRBJ1-1
CDR3 length: 13
D gene: .
clone size: .

CDR3 DNA: TGTGCCAGCAGTTCCAGCCAGCAGTTCTTC
CDR3 protein: CASSSSQQFF
V gene: TRBV6-5
J gene: TRBJ2-1
CDR3 length: 10
D gene: .
clone size: .

CDR3 DNA: TGTGCCAGCAGCCAAGTGGCGGGGCCCCCAGACTCTCTCTATGGCTACACCTTC
CDR3 protein: CASSQVAGPPDSLYGYTF
V gene: TRBV3-1/TRBV3-2
J gene: TRBJ1-2
CDR3 length: 18
D gene: .
clone size: .

CDR3 DNA: TGTGCCAGCAGTTATGACCGTATGAACACTGAAGCTTTCTTT
CDR3 protein: CASSYDRMNTEAFF
V gene: TRBV2
J gene: TRBJ1-1
CDR3 length: 14
D gene: .
clone size: few

CDR3 DNA: TGTGCCAGCCAAGCACTGCAGGGTGGGAACACTGAAGCTTTCTTT
CDR3 protein: CASQALQGGNTEAFF
V gene: TRBV6-5
J gene: TRBJ1-1
CDR3 length: 15
D gene: .
clone size: .

CDR3 DNA: TGTGCCAGCAGCCCCCGGGCGGGGAACACCGGGGAGCTGTTTTTT
CDR3 protein: CASSPRAGNTGELFF
V gene: TRBV7-3
J gene: TRBJ2-2
CDR3 length: 15
D gene: .
clone size: few

CDR3 DNA: TGCGCCAGCAGCTCCACCCTTAGCGGGGGGCGGGATGAGCAGTTCTTC
CDR3 protein: CASSSTLSGGRDEQFF
V gene: TRBV5-1
J gene: TRBJ2-1
CDR3 length: 16
D gene: TRBD2
clone size: few

CDR3 DNA: TGTGCCAGCAGCCCCAGGGAAGTCCGTGAGACCCAGTACTTC
CDR3 protein: CASSPREVRETQYF
V gene: TRBV4-2
J gene: TRBJ2-5
CDR3 length: 14
D gene: .
clone size: few

CDR3 DNA: TGTGCCAGCAGGGCGCTTATGGCTAGCGGGGAGACCCAGTACTTC
CDR3 protein: CASRALMASGETQYF
V gene: TRBV11-2
J gene: TRBJ2-5
CDR3 length: 15
D gene: TRBD2
clone size: .

CDR3 DNA: TGTGCCAGCACCAAGCCCGACAGGCTGAACACTGAAGCTTTCTTT
CDR3 protein: CASTKPDRLNTEAFF
V gene: TRBV7-6
J gene: TRBJ1-1
CDR3 length: 15
D gene: .
clone size: .

CDR3 DNA: TGCAGCGTTGCTGTGGGAGACTATGGCTACACCTTC
CDR3 protein: CSVAVGDYGYTF
V gene: TRBV29-1
J gene: TRBJ1-2
CDR3 length: 12
D gene: .
clone size: .

CDR3 DNA: TGTGCCAGCAGTTTAATTGGGGCGGCGGTTGCTTTCTTT
CDR3 protein: CASSLIGAAVAFF
V gene: TRBV12-3/TRBV12-4
J gene: TRBJ1-1
CDR3 length: 13
D gene: .
clone size: .

CDR3 DNA: TGTGCCAGCAGTGAAGGGGGCAGGCGTGAGTTCTTC
CDR3 protein: CASSEGGRREFF
V gene: TRBV6-1
J gene: TRBJ2-1
CDR3 length: 12
D gene: .
clone size: .